The text below deals with one TCR beta chain. The CDR3 is 14 amino acids. Germline CDR1 and CDR2: MNHEY and SVGEGT. The V and J ends lost 6 bases and 2 bases, in that order; junction bases with no gene match: 3. CDR3 regions were amplified by Arm-PCR using iRepertoire HTBI primers to build TCR beta libraries. TCRdb reprocessed the multiplex PCR reads via MiXCR and lists one record per CDR3 protein. The table lists roughly 400,000 distinct CDR3 sequences, approximately 15% of them singletons, with approximately 7.8% in the top ten. This sample was taken from a study of regulatory T cells in long-lasting Graves disease. Time point of the sample: newly diagnosed GD, antithyroid drugs for less than 3 months. The TCR library used RNA extracted from PBMCs. Another study also made use of these data, one on T cells in Graves' hyperthyroidism and ophthalmopathy.

The chain carries TRBV6-2 or TRBV6-3 and TRBJ1-4, with TRBD1 identical over 7 bases. Sequenced here: peripheral blood mononuclear cells (PBMCs), sampled at new diagnosis, from a patient treated with antithyroid drugs. The sequence derives from a woman aged 40 to 50 with Graves disease. The CDR3 DNA is TGTGCCAGCAGCCGAGGGGGCACTAATGAAAAACTGTTTTTT. This gives the protein CASSRGGTNEKLFF.